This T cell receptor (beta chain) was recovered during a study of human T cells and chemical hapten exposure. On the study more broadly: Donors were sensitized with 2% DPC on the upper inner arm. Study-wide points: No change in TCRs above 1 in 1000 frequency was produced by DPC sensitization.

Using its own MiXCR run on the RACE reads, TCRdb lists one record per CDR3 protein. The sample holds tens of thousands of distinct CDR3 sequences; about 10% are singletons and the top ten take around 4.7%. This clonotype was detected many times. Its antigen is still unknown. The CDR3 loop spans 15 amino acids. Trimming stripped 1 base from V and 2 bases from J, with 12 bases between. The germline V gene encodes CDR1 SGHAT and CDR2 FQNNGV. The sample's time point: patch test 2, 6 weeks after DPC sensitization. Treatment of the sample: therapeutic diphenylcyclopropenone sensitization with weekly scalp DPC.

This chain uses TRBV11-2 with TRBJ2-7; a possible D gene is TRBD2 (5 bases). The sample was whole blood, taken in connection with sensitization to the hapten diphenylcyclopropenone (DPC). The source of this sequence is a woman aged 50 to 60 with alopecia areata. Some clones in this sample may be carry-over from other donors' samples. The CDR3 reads CASSLGPGKAYEQYF. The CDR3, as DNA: TGTGCCAGCAGCTTAGGGCCGGGGAAGGCCTACGAGCAGTACTTC.